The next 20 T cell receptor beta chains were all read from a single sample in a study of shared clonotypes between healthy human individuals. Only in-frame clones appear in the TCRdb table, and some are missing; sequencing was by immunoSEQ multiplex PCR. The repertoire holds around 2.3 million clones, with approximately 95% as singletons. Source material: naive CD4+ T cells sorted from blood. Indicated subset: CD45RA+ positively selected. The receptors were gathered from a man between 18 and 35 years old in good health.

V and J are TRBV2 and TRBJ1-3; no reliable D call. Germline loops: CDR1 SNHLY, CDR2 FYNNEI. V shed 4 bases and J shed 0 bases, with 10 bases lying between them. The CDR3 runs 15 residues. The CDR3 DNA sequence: TGTGCCAGCAGTGCCTGGAGTAGCTCTGGAAACACCATATATTTT. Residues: CASSAWSSSGNTIYF.

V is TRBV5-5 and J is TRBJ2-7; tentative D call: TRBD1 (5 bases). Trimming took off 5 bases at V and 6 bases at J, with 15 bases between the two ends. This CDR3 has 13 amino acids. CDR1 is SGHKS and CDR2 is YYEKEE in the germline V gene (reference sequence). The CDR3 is CASRRQGIGEQYF. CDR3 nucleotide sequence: TGTGCCAGCAGACGGCAGGGTATCGGCGAGCAGTACTTC.

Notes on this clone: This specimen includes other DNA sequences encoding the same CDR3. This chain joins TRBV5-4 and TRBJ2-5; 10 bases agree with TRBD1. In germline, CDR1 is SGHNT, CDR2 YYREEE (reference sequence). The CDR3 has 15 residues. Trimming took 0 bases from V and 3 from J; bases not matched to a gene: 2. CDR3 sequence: CASSLGDRGEETQYF. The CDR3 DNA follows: TGTGCCAGCAGCTTGGGGGACAGGGGTGAAGAGACCCAGTACTTC.

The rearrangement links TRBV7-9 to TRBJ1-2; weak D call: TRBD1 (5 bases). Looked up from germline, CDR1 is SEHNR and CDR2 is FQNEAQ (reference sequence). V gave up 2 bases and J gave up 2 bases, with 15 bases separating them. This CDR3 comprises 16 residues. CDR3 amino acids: CASSLPGAGPNYGYTF. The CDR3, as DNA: TGTGCCAGCAGCTTACCCGGGGCAGGTCCGAACTATGGCTACACCTTC.

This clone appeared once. CDR3 bases: TGTGCCAGCAACCCGATGGGGCAGTCAGACCCTAATTCACCCCTCCACTTT. This gives the protein CASNPMGQSDPNSPLHF. The rearrangement joins TRBV28 to TRBJ1-6; D may be TRBD1 (5 bases). The CDR3 is 17 residues long. Between the trimmed V and J ends, which lost 7 bases and 6 bases, there was a span of 22 bases. Germline V gives CDR1 MDHEN, CDR2 SYDVKM.

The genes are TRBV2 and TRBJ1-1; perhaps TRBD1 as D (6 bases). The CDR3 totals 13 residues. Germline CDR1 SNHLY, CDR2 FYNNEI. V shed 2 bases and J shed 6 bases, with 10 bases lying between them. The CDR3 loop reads CASSERGTSEAFF. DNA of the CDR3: TGTGCCAGCAGTGAAAGGGGGACATCTGAAGCTTTCTTT.

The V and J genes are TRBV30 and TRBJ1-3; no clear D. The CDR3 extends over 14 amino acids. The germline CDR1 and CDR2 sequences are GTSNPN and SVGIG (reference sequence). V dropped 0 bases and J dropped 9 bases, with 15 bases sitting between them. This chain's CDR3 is CAWSVSRTGGTIYF. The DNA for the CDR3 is TGTGCCTGGAGTGTAAGTCGCACCGGCGGCACCATATATTTT.

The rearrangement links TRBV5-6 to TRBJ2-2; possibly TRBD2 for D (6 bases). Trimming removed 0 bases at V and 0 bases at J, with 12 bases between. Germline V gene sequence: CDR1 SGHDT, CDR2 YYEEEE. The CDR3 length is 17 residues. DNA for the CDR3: TGTGCCAGCAGCTTGGCCGGAGGGACGGCGAACACCGGGGAGCTGTTTTTT. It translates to CASSLAGGTANTGELFF.

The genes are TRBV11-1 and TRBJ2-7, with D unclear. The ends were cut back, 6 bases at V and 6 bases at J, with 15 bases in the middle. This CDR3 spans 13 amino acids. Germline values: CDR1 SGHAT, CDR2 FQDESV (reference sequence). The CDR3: CASSFDGPGEQYF. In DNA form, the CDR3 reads TGTGCCAGCAGTTTTGACGGCCCGGGCGAGCAGTACTTC. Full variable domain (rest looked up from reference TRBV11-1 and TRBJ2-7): EAEVAQSPRYKITEKSQAVAFWCDPISGHATLYWYRQILGQGPELLVQFQDESVVDDSQLPKDRFSAERLKGVDSTLKIQPAELGDSAMYLCASSFDGPGEQYFGPGTRLTVT.

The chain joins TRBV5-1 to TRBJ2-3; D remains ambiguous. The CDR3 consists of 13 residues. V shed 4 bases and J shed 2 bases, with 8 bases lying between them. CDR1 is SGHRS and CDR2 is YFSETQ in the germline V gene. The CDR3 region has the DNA TGCGCCAGCAGCGCCCAATTCACAGATACGCAGTATTTT. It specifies CASSAQFTDTQYF.

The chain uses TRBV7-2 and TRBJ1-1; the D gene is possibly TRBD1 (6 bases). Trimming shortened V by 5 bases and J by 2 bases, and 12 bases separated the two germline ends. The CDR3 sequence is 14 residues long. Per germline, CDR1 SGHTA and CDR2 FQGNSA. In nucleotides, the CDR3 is TGTGCCAGCAGCGTCGGACAGATAAACACTGAAGCTTTCTTT. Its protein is CASSVGQINTEAFF.

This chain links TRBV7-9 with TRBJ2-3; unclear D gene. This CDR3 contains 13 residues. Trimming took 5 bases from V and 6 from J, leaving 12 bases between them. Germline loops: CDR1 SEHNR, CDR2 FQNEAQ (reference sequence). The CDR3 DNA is TGTGCCAGCAGCACAAACGTAATGGATACGCAGTATTTT. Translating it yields CASSTNVMDTQYF. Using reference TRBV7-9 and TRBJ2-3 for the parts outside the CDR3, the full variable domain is DTGVSQNPRHKITKRGQNVTFRCDPISEHNRLYWYRQTLGQGPEFLTYFQNEAQLEKSRLLSDRFSAERPKGSFSTLEIQRTEQGDSAMYLCASSTNVMDTQYFGPGTRLTVL.

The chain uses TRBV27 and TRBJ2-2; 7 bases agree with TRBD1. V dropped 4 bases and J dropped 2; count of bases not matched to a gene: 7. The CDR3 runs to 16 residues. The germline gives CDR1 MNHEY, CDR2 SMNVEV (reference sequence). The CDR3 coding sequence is TGTGCCAGCAGTTCGACCGACAGGGCTAACACCGGGGAGCTGTTTTTT. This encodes CASSSTDRANTGELFF.

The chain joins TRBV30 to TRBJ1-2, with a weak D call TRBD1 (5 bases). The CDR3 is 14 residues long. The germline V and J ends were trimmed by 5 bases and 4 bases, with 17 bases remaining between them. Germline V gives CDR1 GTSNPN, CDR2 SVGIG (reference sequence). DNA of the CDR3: TGTGCCTGGTTTGGGACGGCCCGCTTCTATGGCTACACCTTC. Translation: CAWFGTARFYGYTF.

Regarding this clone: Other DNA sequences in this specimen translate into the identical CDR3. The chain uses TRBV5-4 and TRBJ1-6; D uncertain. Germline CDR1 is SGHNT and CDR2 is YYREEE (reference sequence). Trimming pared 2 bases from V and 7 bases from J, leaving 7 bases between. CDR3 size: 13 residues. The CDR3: CASSLDGNSPLHF. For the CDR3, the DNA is TGTGCCAGCAGCTTAGACGGGAATTCACCCCTCCACTTT.

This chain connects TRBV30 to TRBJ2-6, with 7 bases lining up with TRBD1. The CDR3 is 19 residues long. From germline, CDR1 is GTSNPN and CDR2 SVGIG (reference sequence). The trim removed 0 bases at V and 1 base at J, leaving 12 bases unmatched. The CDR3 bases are TGTGCCTGGAGTGTACGGGGACAGCTGCCGATGTCTGGGGCCAACGTCCTGACTTTC. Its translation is CAWSVRGQLPMSGANVLTF.

The CDR3: CASSFNDRWQPQHF. The CDR3 DNA follows: TGTGCCAGCAGTTTTAATGACAGGTGGCAGCCCCAGCATTTT. The chain has TRBV28 and TRBJ1-5; D possibly corresponds to TRBD1 (6 bases). Germline V gene lookup returns CDR1 MDHEN and CDR2 SYDVKM. The CDR3 consists of 14 residues. Deletions cut 3 bases from V and 7 bases from J, with 13 bases between.

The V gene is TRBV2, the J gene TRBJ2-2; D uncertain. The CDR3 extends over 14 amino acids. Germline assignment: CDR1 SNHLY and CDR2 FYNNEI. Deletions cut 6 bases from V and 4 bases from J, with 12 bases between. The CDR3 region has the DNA TGTGCCAGCAGAAGCAGGTTCCTCACCGGGGAGCTGTTTTTT. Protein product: CASRSRFLTGELFF.

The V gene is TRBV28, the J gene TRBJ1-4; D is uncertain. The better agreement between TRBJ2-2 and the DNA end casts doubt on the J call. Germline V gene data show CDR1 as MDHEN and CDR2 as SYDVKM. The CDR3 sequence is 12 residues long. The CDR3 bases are TGTGCCAGCAGTTTATTAACAGGGGAGCTGTTTTTT. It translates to CASSLLTGELFF.

CDR3 sequence: CANTGLAARYTGELFF. As DNA, the CDR3 is TGTGCCAACACAGGACTAGCCGCAAGGTACACCGGGGAGCTGTTTTTT. The gene calls are TRBV7-6 and TRBJ2-2, with 8 bases identical to TRBD2. From germline, CDR1 is SGHVS and CDR2 FNYEAQ. This CDR3 has 16 residues. Unmatched junction bases numbered 13, after V lost 10 bases and J lost 3 bases.